This TCR beta chain came from a study of blood T cell repertoires in COVID-19. Study background: Some COVID-19 samples were acute and others convalescent; all came from the United States, Italy and Spain.

Method: immunoSEQ multiplex PCR; TCRdb's copy keeps in-frame clones and lacks some. The data contain roughly 400,000 clones, about nine tenths of them singletons. The CDR3 contains 14 residues. V lost 1 base to trimming and J lost 4 bases, with 9 bases between them. CDR1 is SGHRS, CDR2 YFSETQ, per germline. The TCR comes from a man aged 18 to 29 who had recovered from COVID-19. Input material: PBMCs or T cells enriched from blood (not recorded which). The V gene is TRBV5-1, the J gene TRBJ1-3; no reliable D call. The CDR3 here is CASSLPGMGNTIYF. CDR3 DNA: TGCGCCAGCAGCTTGCCCGGGATGGGAAACACCATATATTTT.